The clone carrying this T cell receptor beta chain was seen a few times. The data derive from a study of blood T cell repertoires in COVID-19. Study details: T cells, B-cell-depleted T cells, or PBMCs supplied cDNA or gDNA.

TCRdb's copy holds only in-frame clones and misses some; the assay was immunoSEQ multiplex PCR. Of roughly 250,000 clones in the sample, 65% to 85% are singletons; the top ten hold 4% to 4.5%. The V and J ends lost 5 bases and 6 bases respectively, with 7 bases between them. This CDR3 is 11 amino acids long. CDR1 is MDHEN, CDR2 SYDVKM, per germline. Sequencing was carried out using peripheral blood. This sequence joins TRBV28 and TRBJ1-2; D is unresolved. This clonotype originated in a woman between 40 and 50 years old with active or convalescent COVID-19. The CDR3 DNA follows: TGTGCCAGCAGTCACCTAGATGGCTACACCTTC. This encodes CASSHLDGYTF.